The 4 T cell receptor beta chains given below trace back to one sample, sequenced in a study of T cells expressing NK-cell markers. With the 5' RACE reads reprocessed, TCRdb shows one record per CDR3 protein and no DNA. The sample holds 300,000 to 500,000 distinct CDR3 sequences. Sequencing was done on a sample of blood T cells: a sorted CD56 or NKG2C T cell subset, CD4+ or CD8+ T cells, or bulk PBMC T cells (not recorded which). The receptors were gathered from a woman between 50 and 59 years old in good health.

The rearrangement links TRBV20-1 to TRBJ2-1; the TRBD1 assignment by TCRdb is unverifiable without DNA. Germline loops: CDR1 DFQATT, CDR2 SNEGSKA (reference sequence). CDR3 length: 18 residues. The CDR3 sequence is CSAVPAGRRSRSYNEQFF.

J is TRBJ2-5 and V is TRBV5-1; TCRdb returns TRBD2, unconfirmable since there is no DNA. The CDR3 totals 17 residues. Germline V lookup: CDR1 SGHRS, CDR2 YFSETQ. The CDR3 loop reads CASSLVSSGSFVETQYF. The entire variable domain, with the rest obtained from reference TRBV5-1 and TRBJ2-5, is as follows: KAGVTQTPRYLIKTRGQQVTLSCSPISGHRSVSWYQQTPGQGLQFLFEYFSETQRNKGNFPGRFSGRQFSNSRSEMNVSTLELGDSALYLCASSLVSSGSFVETQYFGPGTRLLVL.

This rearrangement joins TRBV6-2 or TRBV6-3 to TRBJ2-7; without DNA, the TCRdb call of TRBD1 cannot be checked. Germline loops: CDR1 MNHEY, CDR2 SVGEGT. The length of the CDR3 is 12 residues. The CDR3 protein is CTTRDPPYEQYF.

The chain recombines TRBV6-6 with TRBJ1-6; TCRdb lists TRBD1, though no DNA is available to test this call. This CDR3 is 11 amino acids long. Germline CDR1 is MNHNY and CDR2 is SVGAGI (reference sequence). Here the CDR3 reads CASSPSGSLHF.